A selection of T cell receptor beta chains follows, all from one sample in a study of T cell repertoires in cytomegalovirus infection. MiXCR, applied by TCRdb to the reads, yields one record per CDR3 protein. The table records roughly 340,000 distinct CDR3 sequences, almost 30% of them present only once. No antigen has been identified for these receptors. Material: cultured PBMCs, obtained from culture after CMV antigen stimulation. These receptors were collected from a human donor in good health (CMV status not recorded). Some clones in this sample may be carry-over from other donors' samples. The CDR3 runs from the conserved cysteine through the conserved F or W. Each record gives: J gene, V gene, clone size, D gene, CDR3 protein, CDR3 DNA. A D gene is named only where the DNA matches it firmly. Rows give clone size only sometimes, using once, few, many, or a class for an expanded clone.

j_call: TRBJ2-7
v_call: TRBV7-8
clone_size: .
d_call: .
cdr3_aa: CASSLSGSVSYEQYF
cdr3_nt: TGTGCCAGCAGCTTATCAGGGTCAGTCTCCTACGAGCAGTACTTC

j_call: TRBJ2-3
v_call: TRBV27
clone_size: .
d_call: TRBD2
cdr3_aa: CASSPRVAGGSDTQYF
cdr3_nt: TGTGCCAGCAGTCCTAGGGTAGCGGGAGGATCAGATACGCAGTATTTT

j_call: TRBJ1-1
v_call: TRBV12-3/TRBV12-4
clone_size: few
d_call: .
cdr3_aa: CASRSRAADTEAFF
cdr3_nt: TGTGCCAGCAGGTCGCGGGCGGCAGACACTGAAGCTTTCTTT

j_call: TRBJ2-6
v_call: TRBV27
clone_size: .
d_call: .
cdr3_aa: CASSHDLRSGANVLTF
cdr3_nt: TGTGCCAGCAGTCACGACTTGCGCTCTGGGGCCAACGTCCTGACTTTC

j_call: TRBJ2-3
v_call: TRBV15
clone_size: .
d_call: TRBD1
cdr3_aa: CATSVRQGNTDTQYF
cdr3_nt: TGTGCCACCAGCGTACGACAGGGCAACACAGATACGCAGTATTTT

j_call: TRBJ1-3
v_call: TRBV5-4
clone_size: .
d_call: .
cdr3_aa: CASSKDSSGNTIYF
cdr3_nt: TGTGCCAGCAGCAAGGACAGCTCTGGAAACACCATATATTTT

j_call: TRBJ1-2
v_call: TRBV7-8
clone_size: .
d_call: .
cdr3_aa: CASSLGRVYGYTF
cdr3_nt: TGTGCCAGCAGCTTAGGCAGGGTCTATGGCTACACCTTC

j_call: TRBJ1-1
v_call: TRBV6-5
clone_size: .
d_call: .
cdr3_aa: CASSTKRGVDTEAFF
cdr3_nt: TGTGCCAGCAGTACCAAAAGGGGAGTTGACACTGAAGCTTTCTTT

j_call: TRBJ2-1
v_call: TRBV4-1
clone_size: .
d_call: .
cdr3_aa: CASSQVVREPDEQFF
cdr3_nt: TGCGCCAGCAGCCAAGTTGTACGGGAACCCGATGAGCAGTTCTTC

j_call: TRBJ2-3
v_call: TRBV19
clone_size: .
d_call: TRBD2
cdr3_aa: CASGTSGSLFTDTQYF
cdr3_nt: TGTGCCAGTGGGACTAGCGGGAGCCTTTTCACAGATACGCAGTATTTT

j_call: TRBJ1-6
v_call: TRBV3-1
clone_size: few
d_call: .
cdr3_aa: CASSQEGAFRVGGHHSPLHF
cdr3_nt: TGTGCCAGCAGCCAAGAAGGCGCCTTCAGGGTAGGTGGGCACCATTCACCCCTCCACTTT

j_call: TRBJ2-7
v_call: TRBV11-2
clone_size: few
d_call: .
cdr3_aa: CASSLYLSSYEQYF
cdr3_nt: TGTGCCAGCAGCTTATACCTATCCTCCTACGAGCAGTACTTC

j_call: TRBJ2-5
v_call: TRBV20-1
clone_size: few
d_call: .
cdr3_aa: CSARASHETQYF
cdr3_nt: TGCAGTGCTAGAGCCTCCCACGAGACCCAGTACTTC

j_call: TRBJ2-2
v_call: TRBV19
clone_size: .
d_call: .
cdr3_aa: CASSIQGPTGELFF
cdr3_nt: TGTGCCAGTAGTATTCAGGGGCCCACCGGGGAGCTGTTTTTT

j_call: TRBJ1-3
v_call: TRBV7-8
clone_size: few
d_call: .
cdr3_aa: CASSSGGTGIGNTIYF
cdr3_nt: TGTGCCAGCAGCTCGGGGGGTACAGGGATCGGAAACACCATATATTTT

j_call: TRBJ2-1
v_call: TRBV4-2
clone_size: few
d_call: TRBD2
cdr3_aa: CASSQEGAGGLYNEQFF
cdr3_nt: TGTGCCAGCAGCCAAGAGGGGGCGGGGGGGCTTTACAATGAGCAGTTCTTC

j_call: TRBJ2-5
v_call: TRBV7-2
clone_size: many
d_call: .
cdr3_aa: CASSSPGVQETQYF
cdr3_nt: TGTGCCAGCAGCTCCCCGGGAGTACAAGAGACCCAGTACTTC

j_call: TRBJ2-6
v_call: TRBV12-3/TRBV12-4
clone_size: many
d_call: .
cdr3_aa: CASSLRGTGANVLTF
cdr3_nt: TGTGCCAGCAGTTTACGGGGGACTGGGGCCAACGTCCTGACTTTC

j_call: TRBJ2-4
v_call: TRBV7-9
clone_size: .
d_call: .
cdr3_aa: CASSLATGQKNIQYF
cdr3_nt: TGTGCCAGCAGCTTAGCGACAGGACAGAAAAACATTCAGTACTTC

j_call: TRBJ2-7
v_call: TRBV3-1
clone_size: .
d_call: .
cdr3_aa: CASSLSYGKVSYEQYF
cdr3_nt: TGTGCCAGCAGCCTCTCTTATGGGAAAGTTTCCTACGAGCAGTACTTC

j_call: TRBJ1-3
v_call: TRBV7-2
clone_size: medium-sized
d_call: .
cdr3_aa: CASSLTFDGVSGNTIYF
cdr3_nt: TGTGCCAGCAGCCTTACCTTCGACGGAGTCTCTGGAAACACCATATATTTT

j_call: TRBJ1-4
v_call: TRBV10-3
clone_size: .
d_call: .
cdr3_aa: CAIKARGLDNEKLFF
cdr3_nt: TGTGCCATCAAGGCACGCGGGCTGGATAATGAAAAACTGTTTTTT

j_call: TRBJ2-1
v_call: TRBV11-2
clone_size: few
d_call: .
cdr3_aa: CASSPPGSETYNEQFF
cdr3_nt: TGTGCCAGCTCCCCCCCCGGGTCAGAGACATACAATGAGCAGTTCTTC

j_call: TRBJ2-2
v_call: TRBV7-8
clone_size: .
d_call: TRBD2
cdr3_aa: CASSLGAAGVTGELFF
cdr3_nt: TGTGCCAGCAGCTTAGGGGCAGCGGGAGTCACCGGGGAGCTGTTTTTT

j_call: TRBJ2-6
v_call: TRBV4-2
clone_size: .
d_call: .
cdr3_aa: CASSQDLRGAGANVLTF
cdr3_nt: TGTGCCAGCAGCCAAGATCTCAGGGGCGCGGGGGCCAACGTCCTGACTTTC

j_call: TRBJ1-3
v_call: TRBV5-6
clone_size: .
d_call: .
cdr3_aa: CASSVVGGTYGNTIYF
cdr3_nt: TGTGCCAGCAGCGTCGTTGGGGGCACTTATGGAAACACCATATATTTT

j_call: TRBJ1-5
v_call: TRBV30
clone_size: .
d_call: TRBD1
cdr3_aa: CAWSPETGGNQPQHF
cdr3_nt: TGTGCCTGGAGTCCTGAGACAGGGGGAAATCAGCCCCAGCATTTT

j_call: TRBJ1-5
v_call: TRBV6-1
clone_size: few
d_call: .
cdr3_aa: CASREDGSNQPQHF
cdr3_nt: TGTGCCAGCAGGGAGGACGGTAGCAATCAGCCCCAGCATTTT

j_call: TRBJ2-3
v_call: TRBV5-1
clone_size: once
d_call: TRBD1
cdr3_aa: CASSLSRTGGTDTQYF
cdr3_nt: TGCGCCAGCAGCTTGAGCCGGACAGGGGGCACAGATACGCAGTATTTT